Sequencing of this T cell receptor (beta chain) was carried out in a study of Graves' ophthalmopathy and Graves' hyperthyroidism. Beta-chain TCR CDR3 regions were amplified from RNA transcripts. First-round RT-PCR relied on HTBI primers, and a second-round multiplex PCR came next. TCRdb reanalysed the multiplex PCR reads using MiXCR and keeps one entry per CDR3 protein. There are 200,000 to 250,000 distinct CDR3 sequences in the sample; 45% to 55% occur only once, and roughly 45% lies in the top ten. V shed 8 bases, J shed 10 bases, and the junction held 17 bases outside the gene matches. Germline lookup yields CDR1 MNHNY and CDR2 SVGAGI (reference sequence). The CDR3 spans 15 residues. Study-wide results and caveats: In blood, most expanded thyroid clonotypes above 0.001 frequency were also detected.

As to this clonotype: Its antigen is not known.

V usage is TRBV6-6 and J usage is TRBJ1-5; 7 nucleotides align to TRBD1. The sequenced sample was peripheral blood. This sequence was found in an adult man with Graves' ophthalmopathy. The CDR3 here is CASREFTGQRKPQHF. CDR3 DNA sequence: TGTGCCAGCCGCGAATTTACGGGACAGAGGAAACCCCAGCATTTT.